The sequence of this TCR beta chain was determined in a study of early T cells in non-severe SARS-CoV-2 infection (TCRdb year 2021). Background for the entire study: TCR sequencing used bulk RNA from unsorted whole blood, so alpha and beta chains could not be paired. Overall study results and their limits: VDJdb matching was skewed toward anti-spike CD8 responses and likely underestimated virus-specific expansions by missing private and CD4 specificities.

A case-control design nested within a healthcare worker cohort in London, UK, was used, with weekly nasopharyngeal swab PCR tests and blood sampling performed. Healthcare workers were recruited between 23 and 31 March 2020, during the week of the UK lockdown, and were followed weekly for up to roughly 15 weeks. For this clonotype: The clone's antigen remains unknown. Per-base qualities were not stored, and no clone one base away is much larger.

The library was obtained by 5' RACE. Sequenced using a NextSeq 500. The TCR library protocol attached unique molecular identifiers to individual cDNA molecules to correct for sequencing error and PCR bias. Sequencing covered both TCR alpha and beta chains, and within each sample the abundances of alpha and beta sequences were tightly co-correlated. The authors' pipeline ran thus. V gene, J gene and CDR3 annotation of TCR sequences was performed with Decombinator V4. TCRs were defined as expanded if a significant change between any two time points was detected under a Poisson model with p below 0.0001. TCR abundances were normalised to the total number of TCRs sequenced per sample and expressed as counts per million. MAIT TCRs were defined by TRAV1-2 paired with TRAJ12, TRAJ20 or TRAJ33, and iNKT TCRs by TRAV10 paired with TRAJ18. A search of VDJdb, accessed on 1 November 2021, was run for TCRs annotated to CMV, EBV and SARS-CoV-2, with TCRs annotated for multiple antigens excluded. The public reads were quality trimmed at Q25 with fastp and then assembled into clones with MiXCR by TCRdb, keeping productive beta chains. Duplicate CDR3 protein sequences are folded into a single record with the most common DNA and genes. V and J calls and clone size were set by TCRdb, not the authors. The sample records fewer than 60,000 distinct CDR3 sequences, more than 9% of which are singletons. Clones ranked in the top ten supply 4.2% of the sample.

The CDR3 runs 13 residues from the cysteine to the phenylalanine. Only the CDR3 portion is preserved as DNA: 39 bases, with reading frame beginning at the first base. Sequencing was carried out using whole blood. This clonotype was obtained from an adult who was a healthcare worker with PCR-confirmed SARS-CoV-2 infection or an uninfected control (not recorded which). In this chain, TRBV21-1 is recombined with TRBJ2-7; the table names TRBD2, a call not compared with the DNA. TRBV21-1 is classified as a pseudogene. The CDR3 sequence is CASSSRLAHGQYF. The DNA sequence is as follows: TGTGCCAGCAGCTCGCGACTAGCCCACGGGCAGTACTTC.